The 27 T cell receptor beta chains given below trace back to one sample, sequenced in a study of OX40 agonist ivuxolimab in advanced cancers. The library was prepared using the immunoSEQ multiplex PCR assay. Drawn from immuneACCESS, this table holds only the in-frame rearrangements with V and J called that TCRdb kept. Clones are partly lost; checked studies trace under half to an unresolved V gene and leave the rest unexplained. This sample is represented by under 85,000 clones; 85% to 90% of them were singletons. Under 0.6% of the sample comes from the top ten. The sequences come from CD4+ or CD8+ T cells sorted from blood, collected in a trial of the OX40 agonist ivuxolimab. The source of these receptors is an adult with an advanced solid tumor such as melanoma, head and neck, liver or kidney cancer.

The V call is TRBV18, the J call TRBJ2-7; TRBD1 or TRBD2 may be the D gene (5 bases each). Germline V gene data show CDR1 as KGHSH and CDR2 as LQKENI. V was clipped by 2 bases and J by 1 base, with 12 bases between them. The CDR3 runs 15 residues. CDR3 bases: TGTGCCAGCTCACCAAGAGGGGTTGGATCCTACGAGCAGTACTTC. Translation: CASSPRGVGSYEQYF.

The V and J genes are TRBV27 and TRBJ1-2; D not resolved. With 6 bases removed from V and 2 bases from J, the gap between germline ends came to 22 bases. Germline V gene sequence: CDR1 MNHEY, CDR2 SMNVEV (reference sequence). CDR3 length: 17 amino acids. The CDR3 DNA reads TGTGCCAGCAGCCCCTCGATAGAGGGAGTAGCGAACTATGGCTACACCTTC. It is translated as CASSPSIEGVANYGYTF.

This clone was recorded a few times. In DNA, the CDR3 is TGTGCCAGCAGTTATCGACAGGGGGCATACAATGAGCAGTTCTTC. Its protein product is CASSYRQGAYNEQFF. J is TRBJ2-1 and V is TRBV7-3; 10 nucleotides line up with TRBD1. This CDR3 contains 15 residues. CDR1 is SGHTA and CDR2 is FQGTGA in the germline V gene. V shed 6 bases and J 4 bases; nucleotides not matched to a gene: 6.

The chain carries TRBV7-2 and TRBJ2-3; D perhaps matches TRBD1 (6 bases). Between the trimmed V and J ends, which lost 5 bases and 0 bases, there was a span of 9 bases. The CDR3 runs to 14 residues. Germline V CDR1 and CDR2: SGHTA, FQGNSA. The chain's CDR3 is CASSRQVSTDTQYF. In DNA, the CDR3 is TGTGCCAGCAGCCGACAGGTTAGCACAGATACGCAGTATTTT.

Points on this clone: Without the conserved terminal phenylalanine or tryptophan, this CDR3 likely stems from a read error. V usage is TRBV10-2 and J usage is TRBJ1-6; tentatively, D is TRBD1 (6 bases). CDR1 and CDR2 (germline): WSHSY, SAAADI. The CDR3 consists of 13 residues. The CDR3 region has the DNA TGCGTCAGCACGGACAGTGAAAATTCACCCCTCCACCTT. This translates into CVSTDSENSPLHL.

The rearrangement links TRBV6-1 to TRBJ1-3; D is uncertain. Germline CDR1 reads MNHNS; CDR2 reads SASEGT. V lost 4 bases and J 1 base, leaving 8 bases between the germline ends. The CDR3 has 14 residues. DNA of the CDR3: TGTGCCAGCAGTGGGGTAGAATCTGGAAACACCATATATTTT. It is translated as CASSGVESGNTIYF.

This clone was counted a single time. CDR3 nucleotide sequence: TGCGCCAGCAGCCTACCCCTAGCGGGGGGTAGGGATGAGCAGTTCTTC. It is translated as CASSLPLAGGRDEQFF. The chain uses TRBV5-1 and TRBJ2-1; 11 bases are shared with TRBD2. This CDR3 has 16 residues. V lost 4 bases, J lost 8 bases, and 11 bases stayed unmatched. Looked up from germline, CDR1 is SGHRS and CDR2 is YFSETQ.

V and J are TRBV29-1 and TRBJ2-7; D gene ambiguous. The germline V and J ends were trimmed by 6 bases and 0 bases, with 15 bases remaining between them. Germline V gene data show CDR1 as SQVTM and CDR2 as ANQGSEA. This CDR3 is built from 14 residues. CDR3 bases: TGCAGCGTCTCAGACGGAAGAAGCTCCTACGAGCAGTACTTC. This gives the protein CSVSDGRSSYEQYF.

V gene TRBV11-2 combines with J gene TRBJ2-7; tentative D call: TRBD1 (7 bases). Germline assignment: CDR1 SGHAT and CDR2 FQNNGV. Between the trimmed V and J ends, which lost 5 bases and 3 bases, there was a span of 14 bases. This CDR3 is built from 14 residues. The CDR3 DNA follows: TGTGCCAGCAGCGCCCGCGGGACAGACTACGAGCAGTACTTC. It yields the protein CASSARGTDYEQYF. Looking up the rest from reference TRBV11-2 and TRBJ2-7 gives the full variable domain: EAGVAQSPRYKIIEKRQSVAFWCNPISGHATLYWYQQILGQGPKLLIQFQNNGVVDDSQLPKDRFSAERLKGVDSTLKIQPAKLEDSAVYLCASSARGTDYEQYFGPGTRLTVT.

This chain joins TRBV4-2 and TRBJ1-1; D is ambiguous. The ends were cut back, 3 bases at V and 11 bases at J, with 19 bases in the middle. The CDR3 has 14 amino acids. Germline V CDR1 and CDR2: LGHNA, YNFKEQ. CDR3 in amino acids: CASSHAELSGWAFF. As DNA, the CDR3 is TGTGCCAGCAGCCACGCCGAGTTGTCAGGCTGGGCTTTCTTT.

This clone was seen a single time. The chain couples TRBV5-4 to TRBJ2-4, with D unresolved. In germline, CDR1 is SGHNT, CDR2 YYREEE (reference sequence). CDR3 length equals 15 residues. Trimming removed 2 bases at V and 7 bases at J, with 16 bases between. CDR3 DNA: TGTGCCAGCAGCTTCGGCTCCCGGTCCCAGAACATTCAGTACTTC. Protein: CASSFGSRSQNIQYF.

V usage is TRBV28 and J usage is TRBJ1-5; 8 nucleotides agree with TRBD1. V was pared by 5 bases and J by 2 bases, with 2 bases of the junction left unmatched. CDR3 size: 14 residues. Germline V CDR1 and CDR2: MDHEN, SYDVKM. The CDR3 sequence is CASSTQGGNQPQHF. Written as DNA, the CDR3 is TGTGCCAGCAGTACACAGGGGGGCAATCAGCCCCAGCATTTT.

The V gene is TRBV18, the J gene TRBJ2-5; weak D call: TRBD1 (6 bases). Trimming stripped 3 bases from V and 1 base from J, with 9 bases between. This CDR3 is built from 14 residues. The germline V gene has CDR1 KGHSH and CDR2 LQKENI. CDR3 region: CASSPRQVQETQYF. The CDR3 nucleotides read TGTGCCAGCTCACCTCGACAGGTCCAAGAGACCCAGTACTTC. The entire variable domain, with the rest obtained from reference TRBV18 and TRBJ2-5, is as follows: NAGVMQNPRHLVRRRGQEARLRCSPMKGHSHVYWYRQLPEEGLKFMVYLQKENIIDESGMPKERFSAEFPKEGPSILRIQQVVRGDSAAYFCASSPRQVQETQYFGPGTRLLVL.

This rearrangement joins TRBV4-1 to TRBJ1-2; TRBD1 agrees at 12 bases. This CDR3 region has 17 residues. The ends lost 1 base at V and 5 bases at J; junction bases unmatched: 8. Germline V gene sequence: CDR1 MGHRA, CDR2 YSYEKL. CDR3 sequence reads: CASSQVNGDRGQYGYTF. DNA of the CDR3: TGCGCCAGCAGCCAAGTAAACGGGGACAGGGGGCAATATGGCTACACCTTC.

As to this clone: The germline gene is not matched at one end of the junction; a read error may be the cause. The gene calls are TRBV2 and TRBJ2-5; 9 bases map to TRBD1. Germline values: CDR1 SNHLY, CDR2 FYNNEI. The CDR3 length is 14 residues. This CDR3 is CASNEQGALETQYF. The DNA of the CDR3 is TGTGCCAGCAATGAACAGGGGGCTTTGGAGACCCAGTACTTC.

The J gene is TRBJ2-7, the V gene TRBV5-1, with D possibly TRBD2 on 6 matching bases. This CDR3 has 14 residues. V lost 5 bases and J 2 bases, leaving 14 bases between the germline ends. Germline CDR1 reads SGHRS; CDR2 reads YFSETQ. The CDR3 spells CASSQTGEAYEQYF. In DNA form, the CDR3 reads TGCGCCAGCAGTCAAACTGGGGAGGCCTACGAGCAGTACTTC.

The chain employs TRBV19 and TRBJ1-4; D not resolved. In germline, CDR1 is LNHDA, CDR2 SQIVND (reference sequence). This CDR3 is 17 amino acids long. The V end was cut by 4 bases, the J end by 0 bases, with 15 bases between. The DNA for the CDR3 is TGTGCCAGTAGTACCCCGGGTCCTTGGGCAACTAATGAAAAACTGTTTTTT. Its translation is CASSTPGPWATNEKLFF.

This chain connects TRBV11-1 to TRBJ1-1; D call uncertain. Germline V gives CDR1 SGHAT, CDR2 FQDESV (reference sequence). CDR3 length equals 14 residues. With 8 bases removed from V and 6 bases from J, the gap between germline ends came to 19 bases. The CDR3 bases are TGTGCCAGCCACCGGGCCCGGGCAGACGCTGAAGCTTTCTTT. This codes for CASHRARADAEAFF.

The chain uses TRBV19 and TRBJ2-5; D may be TRBD1 (5 bases). Germline loops: CDR1 LNHDA, CDR2 SQIVND (reference sequence). The V and J ends lost 1 base and 1 base respectively, with 7 bases between them. The CDR3 consists of 14 residues. Here the CDR3 reads CASSIAGSQETQYF. The CDR3 DNA reads TGTGCCAGTAGTATAGCAGGGTCCCAAGAGACCCAGTACTTC.

This chain joins TRBV4-1 and TRBJ2-1; D tentatively reads TRBD1 or TRBD2 (6 bases each). The V gene lost 1 base and the J gene lost 4 bases, with 14 bases spanning the gap. This CDR3 has 16 amino acids. Per the germline V gene, CDR1 is MGHRA and CDR2 is YSYEKL. CDR3 DNA sequence: TGCGCCAGCAGCCAAGCGGCGAAGGGGGGATACAATGAGCAGTTCTTC. This gives the protein CASSQAAKGGYNEQFF.

The gene calls are TRBV7-3 and TRBJ1-5; tentatively, D is TRBD1 (5 bases). Between the trimmed V and J ends, which lost 3 bases and 3 bases, there was a span of 9 bases. Germline V gene data show CDR1 as SGHTA and CDR2 as FQGTGA. The CDR3 is made up of 14 amino acids. CDR3 coding DNA: TGTGCCAGCAGCTTCGGGACGGTCAATCAGCCCCAGCATTTT. This encodes CASSFGTVNQPQHF.

The chain uses TRBV6-1 and TRBJ1-5; D uncertain. Trimming removed 6 bases at V and 7 bases at J, with 16 bases between. The CDR3 is 14 amino acids. Germline assignment: CDR1 MNHNS and CDR2 SASEGT. The CDR3 loop reads CASSPGFVEQPQHF. The CDR3 DNA is TGTGCCAGCAGCCCCGGCTTTGTCGAACAGCCCCAGCATTTT.

The chain has TRBV5-1 and TRBJ2-7; TRBD1 aligns across 9 bases. Germline values: CDR1 SGHRS, CDR2 YFSETQ. The J segment lost 6 bases and the V segment lost 4 bases, leaving 8 bases of the junction unmatched. This CDR3 is built from 14 residues. The CDR3 coding sequence is TGCGCCAGCAGCGAACAGGGGGCAGAGGCCGAGCAGTACTTC. Translating gives CASSEQGAEAEQYF.

CDR3 DNA sequence: TGTGCCAGCAGTTCCGGCCGAGGGGGTTTCTATGGCTACACCTTC. It encodes CASSSGRGGFYGYTF. The rearrangement uses TRBV6-5 and TRBJ1-2, with D possibly TRBD1 on 6 matching bases. CDR1 is MNHEY, CDR2 SVGAGI, per germline. CDR3 length equals 15 residues. Trimming shortened V by 4 bases and J by 4 bases, and 16 bases separated the two germline ends.

This chain uses TRBV11-3 with TRBJ2-2; D is unresolved. The V end was cut by 5 bases, the J end by 2 bases, with 3 bases between. Germline V gives CDR1 SGHNT, CDR2 YENEEA. The CDR3 covers 12 residues. CDR3 amino acids: CASSANTGELFF. The CDR3 region has the DNA TGTGCCAGCAGCGCCAACACCGGGGAGCTGTTTTTT.

The chain employs TRBV5-4 and TRBJ1-2; D remains ambiguous. Trimming pared 1 base from V and 6 bases from J, leaving 10 bases between. Germline CDR1 SGHNT, CDR2 YYREEE (reference sequence). The CDR3 consists of 13 residues. CDR3 sequence reads: CASSLPGSHGYTF. For the CDR3, the DNA is TGTGCCAGCAGCTTGCCGGGGTCTCATGGCTACACCTTC. Full variable domain (rest looked up from reference TRBV5-4 and TRBJ1-2): ETGVTQSPTHLIKTRGQQVTLRCSSQSGHNTVSWYQQALGQGPQFIFQYYREEENGRGNFPPRFSGLQFPNYSSELNVNALELDDSALYLCASSLPGSHGYTFGSGTRLTVV.

This rearrangement joins TRBV6-5 to TRBJ1-6, with 7 bases fitting TRBD1. This CDR3 comprises 13 residues. With V trimmed by 5 bases and J by 9 bases, 4 bases remained unmatched. CDR1 is MNHEY, CDR2 SVGAGI, per germline. The CDR3: CASSPGQISPLHF. Written as DNA, the CDR3 is TGTGCCAGCAGTCCGGGACAGATTTCACCCCTCCACTTT.